Listed here are 7 T cell receptor beta chains from one sample, sequenced in a study of OX40 agonist ivuxolimab in advanced cancers. The repertoire was sequenced with immunoSEQ multiplex PCR; TCRdb's copy has only in-frame clones and lacks some. The data contain fewer than 70,000 clones, over 75% of them singletons. The material was CD4+ or CD8+ T cells sorted from blood, obtained in a trial of the OX40 agonist ivuxolimab. These receptors were obtained from an adult with an advanced solid tumor such as melanoma, head and neck, liver or kidney cancer.

The V and J genes are TRBV7-2 and TRBJ1-5, with a weak D call TRBD1 (5 bases). Germline values: CDR1 SGHTA, CDR2 FQGNSA. This CDR3 is built from 13 residues. Trimming pared 5 bases from V and 9 bases from J, leaving 14 bases between. Written as DNA, the CDR3 is TGTGCCAGCAGCCAAGAACAGGTTGGGCCCCAGCATTTT. Protein sequence: CASSQEQVGPQHF.

J is TRBJ2-5 and V is TRBV20-1; D remains ambiguous. The CDR3 totals 11 residues. Trimming pared 1 base from V and 3 bases from J, leaving 3 bases between. Germline V CDR1 and CDR2: DFQATT, SNEGSKA (reference sequence). DNA for the CDR3: TGCAGTGCTAGAGGTGAAGAGACCCAGTACTTC. This translates into CSARGEETQYF.

The chain recombines TRBV2 with TRBJ2-7; TRBD2 matches 10 bases. After removal of 2 bases from V and 3 bases from J, the junction contained 1 base not matched to a gene. In germline, CDR1 is SNHLY, CDR2 FYNNEI. The CDR3 loop spans 14 amino acids. In nucleotides, the CDR3 is TGTGCCAGCAGTGAAACTAGCGGGAACTACGAGCAGTACTTC. It codes for CASSETSGNYEQYF.

The chain joins TRBV5-1 to TRBJ2-5; D is unresolved. Trimming took off 4 bases at V and 5 bases at J, with 12 bases between the two ends. The germline V gene has CDR1 SGHRS and CDR2 YFSETQ. The CDR3 is 13 amino acids. The CDR3 reads CASSPNVDETQYF. DNA of the CDR3: TGCGCCAGCAGCCCGAATGTGGATGAGACCCAGTACTTC.

The chain couples TRBV2 to TRBJ1-4; maybe TRBD1 (6 bases). Germline CDR1 and CDR2: SNHLY and FYNNEI. Between the trimmed V and J ends, which lost 7 bases and 8 bases, there was a span of 17 bases. CDR3 length: 14 residues. CDR3 nucleotides: TGTGCCAGCAAACGTGGGGGGGCAGGAGAAAAACTGTTTTTT. Residues: CASKRGGAGEKLFF.

This clone was detected once. CDR3 residues: CASSIRGGQPQHF. The CDR3 nucleotides read TGTGCCAGTAGTATAAGGGGAGGTCAGCCCCAGCATTTT. The genes are TRBV19 and TRBJ1-5; TRBD1 is a possible D gene (5 bases). The CDR3 totals 13 residues. Germline CDR1 is LNHDA and CDR2 is SQIVND (reference sequence). The ends were cut back, 2 bases at V and 6 bases at J, with 8 bases in the middle.

The chain recombines TRBV19 with TRBJ2-3; a possible D gene is TRBD1 (6 bases). This CDR3 has 14 residues. Trimming took off 0 bases at V and 6 bases at J, with 10 bases between the two ends. Looked up from germline, CDR1 is LNHDA and CDR2 is SQIVND (reference sequence). The chain's CDR3 is CASSIEGGWDTQYF. The CDR3 DNA reads TGTGCCAGTAGTATAGAAGGGGGATGGGATACGCAGTATTTT. Using reference TRBV19 and TRBJ2-3 for the parts outside the CDR3, the full variable domain is DGGITQSPKYLFRKEGQNVTLSCEQNLNHDAMYWYRQDPGQGLRLIYYSQIVNDFQKGDIAEGYSVSREKKESFPLTVTSAQKNPTAFYLCASSIEGGWDTQYFGPGTRLTVL.